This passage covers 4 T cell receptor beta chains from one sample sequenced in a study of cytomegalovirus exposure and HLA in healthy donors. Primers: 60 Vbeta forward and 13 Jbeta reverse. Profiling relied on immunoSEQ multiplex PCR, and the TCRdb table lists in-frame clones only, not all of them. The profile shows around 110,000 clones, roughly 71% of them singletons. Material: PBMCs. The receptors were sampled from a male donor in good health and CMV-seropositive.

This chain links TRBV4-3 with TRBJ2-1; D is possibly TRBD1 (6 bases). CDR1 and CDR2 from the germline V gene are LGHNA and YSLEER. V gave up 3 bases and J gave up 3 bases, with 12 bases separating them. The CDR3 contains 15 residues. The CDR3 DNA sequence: TGCGCCAGCAGCCAGAGCCAGGGGAGCTACAATGAGCAGTTCTTC. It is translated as CASSQSQGSYNEQFF.

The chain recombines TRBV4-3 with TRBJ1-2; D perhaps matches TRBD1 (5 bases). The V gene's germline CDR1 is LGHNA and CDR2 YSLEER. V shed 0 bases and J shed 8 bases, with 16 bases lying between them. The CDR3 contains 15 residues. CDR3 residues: CASSQDPGTYIGYTF. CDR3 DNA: TGCGCCAGCAGCCAAGATCCAGGGACTTATATCGGCTACACCTTC.

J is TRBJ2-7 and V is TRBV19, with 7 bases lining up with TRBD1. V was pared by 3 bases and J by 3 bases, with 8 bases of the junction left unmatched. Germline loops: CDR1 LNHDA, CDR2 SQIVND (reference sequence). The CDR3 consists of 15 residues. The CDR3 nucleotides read TGTGCCAGTAGTATTGCGTGGACAGGAGTCTACGAGCAGTACTTC. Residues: CASSIAWTGVYEQYF. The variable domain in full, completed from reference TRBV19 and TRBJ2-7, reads DGGITQSPKYLFRKEGQNVTLSCEQNLNHDAMYWYRQDPGQGLRLIYYSQIVNDFQKGDIAEGYSVSREKKESFPLTVTSAQKNPTAFYLCASSIAWTGVYEQYFGPGTRLTVT.

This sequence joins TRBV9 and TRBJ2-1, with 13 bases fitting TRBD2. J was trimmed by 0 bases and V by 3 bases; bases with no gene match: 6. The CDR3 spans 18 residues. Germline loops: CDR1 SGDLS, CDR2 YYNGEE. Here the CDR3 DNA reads TGTGCCAGCAGCGGACAACTAGCGGGGGGGTCCTCCTACAATGAGCAGTTCTTC. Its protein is CASSGQLAGGSSYNEQFF.